The 17 T cell receptor beta chains below were found in one sample sequenced in a study of T cell clonality in common variable immunodeficiency. The table came from immunoSEQ multiplex PCR; TCRdb's copy has only in-frame clones and leaves some out. Recorded here are tens of thousands of clones, none singletons. Sequenced material: peripheral blood mononuclear cells. The receptors here all came from a person aged 18 to 75 in good health.

This clone was seen many times. Read coverage stops 3 residues before the CDR3 terminus; the germline J gene supplies the remainder. The chain recombines TRBV9 with TRBJ2-7; 7 bases line up with TRBD2. The CDR3 is 15 residues long. CDR1 is SGDLS, CDR2 YYNGEE, per germline. V shed 0 bases and J 2 bases; nucleotides not matched to a gene: 5. The part of the CDR3 DNA that was read is TGTGCCAGCAGCGTAGGAAGTCTAGCGGCCTACGAG. It yields the protein CASSVGSLAAYE. The whole CDR3 protein reads CASSVGSLAAYEQYF.

This clone was detected many times. The read ends 3 residues early relative to the CDR3; the germline J gene fills the gap. The chain has TRBV20-1 and TRBJ1-1, with 7 bases fitting TRBD1. From germline, CDR1 is DFQATT and CDR2 SNEGSKA (reference sequence). The CDR3 has 12 residues. The DNA read from the CDR3 is TGCGGAAAACAGGGGCTGGACACTGAA. Its protein product is CGKQGLDTE. The entire CDR3 protein reads CGKQGLDTEAFF.

This clone was observed many times. The read ends 3 residues before the CDR3 terminus; that terminus is restored from the germline J gene. This sequence joins TRBV14 and TRBJ2-2; maybe TRBD1 (5 bases). Germline V CDR1 and CDR2: SGHDN, FVKESK. This CDR3 spans 15 amino acids. Trimming took off 5 bases at V and 4 bases at J, with 14 bases between the two ends. The CDR3 reads CASSLESRVTGELFF. The CDR3 bases that were read are TGTGCCAGCAGCTTGGAAAGCAGGGTCACCGGGGAG. Supplemented by reference TRBV14 and TRBJ2-2, the full variable domain reads EAGVTQFPSHSVIEKGQTVTLRCDPISGHDNLYWYRRVMGKEIKFLLHFVKESKQDESGMPNNRFLAERTGGTYSTLKVQPAELEDSGVYFCASSLESRVTGELFFGEGSRLTVL.

This clone was recorded at least ten times. The read terminates 3 residues before the CDR3 end, so the remaining end is supplied by the germline J gene. The V and J genes are TRBV11-2 and TRBJ2-2; possibly TRBD1 for D (5 bases). Germline V gene sequence: CDR1 SGHAT, CDR2 FQNNGV. The V and J ends lost 5 bases and 5 bases respectively, with 15 bases between them. The CDR3 totals 15 residues. Incomplete CDR3 DNA: TGTGCCAGCAGCAATCCTAGGGGTCAAACCGGGGAG. It translates to CASSNPRGQTGE. The entire CDR3 protein reads CASSNPRGQTGELFF.

This clone appeared many times. With the read ending 3 residues before the CDR3 end, the germline J gene is used to fill in that end. The chain has TRBV13 and TRBJ2-1, with D maybe TRBD2 (5 bases). V lost 0 bases to trimming and J lost 0 bases, with 12 bases between them. Looked up from germline, CDR1 is PRHDT and CDR2 is FYEKMQ (reference sequence). The CDR3 length is 17 residues. The CDR3: CASSLGVLGSSYNEQFF. The covered CDR3 bases are TGTGCCAGCAGCTTAGGGGTACTAGGGAGCTCCTACAATGAG.

This clone was detected many times. The covered CDR3 bases are TGTGCCTGGAGAACAGGGATGGATTCACCC. This encodes CAWRTGMDSP. The complete CDR3 protein is CAWRTGMDSPLHF. The chain couples TRBV30 to TRBJ1-6; possibly TRBD1 for D (6 bases). Sequencing ends 3 residues short of the CDR3 end; the germline J gene provides the rest. Per the germline V gene, CDR1 is GTSNPN and CDR2 is SVGIG (reference sequence). The V and J ends lost 3 bases and 8 bases respectively, with 11 bases between them. The CDR3 is 13 amino acids.

This clone was counted at least ten times. Relative to the germline gene, one junction end is altered; a read error may explain this. The read ends 3 residues shy of where the CDR3 ends; the end is completed using the germline J gene. J is TRBJ1-1 and V is TRBV18, with 7 positions matching TRBD1. The germline V gene has CDR1 KGHSH and CDR2 LQKENI. The CDR3 totals 13 residues. CDR3 sequence reads: CASSPPGTVTAFF. The covered CDR3 bases are TGTGCCAGCTCGCCACCAGGGACAGTTACA.

This clone was observed a handful of times. The read gets to within 3 residues of the CDR3 end, and the germline J gene fills in the rest. This chain connects TRBV2 to TRBJ1-1, with D possibly TRBD1 on 5 matching bases. CDR1 is SNHLY, CDR2 FYNNEI, per germline. V was clipped by 6 bases and J by 1 base, with 12 bases between them. This CDR3 is 14 amino acids long. The CDR3 loop reads CASSPMGGNTEAFF. The sequenced part of the CDR3 DNA is TGTGCCAGCAGCCCAATGGGGGGGAACACTGAA.

This clone was counted many times. From the germline J gene comes the end of the CDR3, since the read stops 3 residues before it. This chain connects TRBV7-2 to TRBJ1-1; weak D call: TRBD1 (6 bases). Per germline, CDR1 SGHTA and CDR2 FQGNSA. The CDR3 is made up of 12 amino acids. Trimming stripped 3 bases from V and 6 bases from J, with 8 bases between. The sequenced part of the CDR3 DNA is TGTGCCAGCAGCTTTGGACAGTCTGAA. This encodes CASSFGQSE. The CDR3 in its entirety is CASSFGQSEAFF.

This clone is medium-sized (0.01 to 0.1%). The read stops 3 residues short of the end of the CDR3; the missing end is completed from the germline J gene. V and J are TRBV20-1 and TRBJ2-2; 9 bases map to TRBD2. J lost 2 bases, V lost 2 bases, and 6 bases had no gene match. The germline CDR1 and CDR2 sequences are DFQATT and SNEGSKA (reference sequence). The CDR3 loop spans 16 amino acids. CDR3 DNA (partial): TGCAGTGCTAGAAACCCTCTAGCGGGAAACACCGGGGAG. As protein: CSARNPLAGNTGE. In full, the CDR3 reads CSARNPLAGNTGELFF.

This clone was picked up many times. The read ends 3 residues before the CDR3 terminus; that terminus is restored from the germline J gene. J is TRBJ2-1 and V is TRBV6-1; 10 bases agree with TRBD2. Germline CDR1 is MNHNS and CDR2 is SASEGT. V gave up 3 bases and J gave up 4 bases; unmatched junction bases: 6. The CDR3 spans 16 residues. The CDR3 bases that were read are TGTGCCAGCAGTGAGTTCGATAGCGGGGGGTACAATGAG. Its translation: CASSEFDSGGYNE. The whole CDR3 is CASSEFDSGGYNEQFF.

This clone was seen ten or more times. The CDR3 goes on 3 residues after the read ends, and that part is filled in from the germline J gene. The rearrangement links TRBV10-3 to TRBJ2-7, with D perhaps matching TRBD2 (6 bases). Germline assignment: CDR1 ENHRY and CDR2 SYGVKD. Deletions cut 9 bases from V and 2 bases from J, with 20 bases between. The CDR3 extends over 15 amino acids. The CDR3 bases that were read are TGTGCCATGAGGGTTGGGGATAGCGGAACCTACGAG. Translating it yields CAMRVGDSGTYE. The full CDR3 is CAMRVGDSGTYEQYF.

This clone was seen many times. Germline is not matched at one junction end, which may reflect a read error. The sequence runs out 3 residues before the end of the CDR3; the remainder is reconstructed from the germline J gene. The chain joins TRBV4-2 to TRBJ2-2, with TRBD2 as a possible D gene (7 bases). The germline V gene has CDR1 LGHNA and CDR2 YNFKEQ. The CDR3 runs to 16 residues. The chain's CDR3 is CASRARWGGRTGELFF. The CDR3 bases that were read are TGCGCCAGCAGGGCCAGATGGGGGGGCCGGACCGGGGAG.

This clone was seen repeatedly, ten times or more. The read ends 3 residues before the CDR3 terminus; that terminus is restored from the germline J gene. The chain carries TRBV5-1 and TRBJ1-1; 9 nucleotides match TRBD1. The CDR3 totals 16 residues. The germline CDR1 and CDR2 sequences are SGHRS and YFSETQ. V lost 0 bases and J lost 6; bases outside the gene matches: 9. CDR3 DNA, as far as it was read: TGCGCCAGCAGCTTGGGATTTTCCGGGACAGGGTCTGAA. Protein: CASSLGFSGTGSE. Given in full, the CDR3 is CASSLGFSGTGSEAFF.

This clone showed up many times. With the read ending 3 residues before the CDR3 end, the germline J gene is used to fill in that end. J is TRBJ2-1 and V is TRBV7-3; maybe TRBD1 (6 bases). Deletions cut 5 bases from V and 6 bases from J, with 14 bases between. Looked up from germline, CDR1 is SGHTA and CDR2 is FQGTGA. CDR3 length: 14 residues. CDR3 amino acids: CASSILTGSNEQFF. CDR3 DNA, as far as it was read: TGTGCCAGCAGCATACTGACAGGCAGCAATGAG.

This clone was recorded at least ten times. The read comes to an end 3 residues before the CDR3 does, leaving the germline J gene to fill in the end. The chain couples TRBV4-2 to TRBJ1-2; TRBD1 is a possible D gene (5 bases). This CDR3 spans 15 amino acids. Looked up from germline, CDR1 is LGHNA and CDR2 is YNFKEQ. V dropped 2 bases and J dropped 2 bases, with 12 bases sitting between them. The CDR3 loop reads CASSQFIGENYGYTF. The CDR3 DNA, read in part, is TGTGCCAGCAGCCAATTTATAGGGGAGAACTATGGC.

The sample holds many counts of this clone. The CDR3 extends 3 residues past the end of the read, so its final part is completed from the germline J gene. The chain carries TRBV29-1 and TRBJ2-1, with D uncertain. V shed 4 bases and J shed 3 bases, with 4 bases lying between them. Germline CDR1 is SQVTM and CDR2 is ANQGSEA. The CDR3 is 11 residues long. The CDR3 sequence: CSVVLYNEQFF. CDR3 DNA, as far as it was read: TGCAGCGTTGTACTCTACAATGAG.